This entry features one T cell receptor (beta chain) sequence. The record originates from a study of blood T cell repertoires in COVID-19. Produced via immunoSEQ multiplex PCR; TCRdb's table is partial and in-frame only. Of roughly 220,000 clones listed, roughly 76% were seen once; the top ten hold 6.5% to 9%. The CDR3 runs 15 residues. V lost 6 bases to trimming and J lost 5 bases; unmatched junction nucleotides: 9. Germline loops: CDR1 LNHDA, CDR2 SQIVND (reference sequence). Specimen: peripheral blood. This clonotype originated in a woman aged 80 or older with COVID-19, enrolled during active disease. The gene calls are TRBV19 and TRBJ1-5; TRBD1 matches at 8 bases. CDR3 sequence: CASSPQGGSYQPQHF. In DNA form, the CDR3 reads TGTGCCAGTAGCCCACAGGGGGGCAGTTATCAGCCCCAGCATTTT.